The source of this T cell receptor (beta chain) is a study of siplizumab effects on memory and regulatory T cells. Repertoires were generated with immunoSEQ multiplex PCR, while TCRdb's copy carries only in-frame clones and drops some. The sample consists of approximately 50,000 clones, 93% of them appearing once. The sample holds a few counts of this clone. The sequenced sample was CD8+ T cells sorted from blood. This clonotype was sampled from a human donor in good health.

Here the CDR3 DNA reads TGTGCCAGCAGCCGGGGACAGGTTCTTTCCTACGAGCAGTACTTC. The encoded protein is CASSRGQVLSYEQYF. V is TRBV11-2 and J is TRBJ2-7, with 8 nucleotides matching TRBD1. Germline CDR1 reads SGHAT; CDR2 reads FQNNGV. With V trimmed by 5 bases and J by 1 base, 7 bases remained unmatched. This CDR3 is 15 amino acids long.